Detailed here is one T cell receptor (beta chain). As yet, its antigen is unknown. This sample was included in a study of CD8 T cells in Susac syndrome. Roughly 0.45 to 1 ug RNA was reverse transcribed with random hexamers. It was immunoSEQ multiplex PCR that amplified TCR beta CDR3 across 54 Vbeta and 13 Jbeta. TCRdb redid the calling of the immunoSEQ multiplex PCR reads with MiXCR, one entry per CDR3 protein. The sample carries 50,000 or so distinct CDR3 sequences, 93% recorded once. Findings of the study overall: TCR sequencing and HLA analysis covered a relatively small number of individuals.

The CDR3 totals 16 residues. V was pared by 0 bases and J by 3 bases, with 3 bases of the junction left unmatched. CDR1 and CDR2 from the germline V gene are DFQATT and SNEGSKA (reference sequence). Sample: CD8+ T cells from PBMCs. The chain couples TRBV20-1 to TRBJ2-3; 13 bases are a match to TRBD2. The clonotype comes from a human donor in good health. The CDR3 sequence is CSARDVGLAGTDTQYF. The CDR3 DNA sequence: TGCAGTGCTAGAGATGTGGGACTAGCGGGGACAGATACGCAGTATTTT.